These 3 T cell receptor beta chains came from one sample sequenced in a study of T-cell reconstitution after alpha-beta-depleted transplantation in children. Unique molecular identifiers were incorporated during preparation of the TCRbeta library. TCRdb passed the PCR reads through MiXCR, listing each CDR3 protein once. The sample lists about 190,000 distinct CDR3 sequences; approximately 6.6% were seen once. This specimen was PBMCs from the stem cell graft donor, taken from the stem cell graft. The receptors were sampled from a human donor who donated a stem cell graft to a child with Wiskott-Aldrich syndrome.

This clonotype has at least ten counts. The chain recombines TRBV20-1 with TRBJ1-2; 10 nucleotides match TRBD1. From germline, CDR1 is DFQATT and CDR2 SNEGSKA (reference sequence). Losses at the gene ends were 6 bases for V and 4 bases for J; bases not matched to a gene: 8. CDR3 size: 14 residues. The CDR3 loop is CSAISGTGVYGYTF. The CDR3 DNA reads TGCAGTGCCATCTCCGGGACAGGGGTCTATGGCTACACCTTC.

This clonotype was counted only a few times. The chain has TRBV20-1 and TRBJ2-3; 10 nucleotides line up with TRBD2. There are 14 residues in the CDR3. Losses at the gene ends were 6 bases for V and 4 bases for J; bases not matched to a gene: 7. Germline V gene data show CDR1 as DFQATT and CDR2 as SNEGSKA (reference sequence). CDR3 residues: CSAKGTSVSDTQYF. Written as DNA, the CDR3 is TGCAGTGCCAAGGGGACTAGCGTGTCAGATACGCAGTATTTT.

At least ten counts were recorded for this clonotype. The genes are TRBV6-5 and TRBJ1-3; no firm D call. V was trimmed by 0 bases and J by 0 bases, leaving 6 bases between them. The germline V gene encodes CDR1 MNHEY and CDR2 SVGAGI. The CDR3 covers 15 residues. The CDR3 protein is CASSYSGSSGNTIYF. In nucleotides, the CDR3 is TGTGCCAGCAGTTACTCGGGCAGCTCTGGAAACACCATATATTTT.